These 11 T cell receptor beta chains originate from one sample sequenced in a study of cytomegalovirus exposure and HLA in healthy donors. The PCR contained 60 Vbeta and 13 Jbeta primers. The data were produced by immunoSEQ multiplex PCR, yet TCRdb's version contains in-frame clones alone and is incomplete. The table shows around 35,000 clones, with 74% occurring only once. Sequencing input: PBMCs. The receptors originated from a man aged 25 to 40 in good health and CMV-seronegative.

This chain joins TRBV19 and TRBJ2-7, with D perhaps TRBD2 (6 bases). The length of the CDR3 is 13 residues. Trimming took off 3 bases at V and 7 bases at J, with 13 bases between the two ends. Germline V gene sequence: CDR1 LNHDA, CDR2 SQIVND (reference sequence). CDR3 sequence: CASSISTSWEQYF. CDR3 DNA sequence: TGTGCCAGTAGTATCTCAACTAGCTGGGAGCAGTACTTC.

V and J are TRBV7-8 and TRBJ2-5; the D is unclear. The J call may be incorrect, as the DNA end agrees better with TRBJ2-7. The CDR3 length is 12 residues. Germline V CDR1 and CDR2: SGHVS, FQNEAQ. The CDR3 bases are TGTGCCAGCAGCCCCGCGGCCTACGAGCAGTACTTC. It is translated as CASSPAAYEQYF.

The V and J genes are TRBV14 and TRBJ2-1; 7 bases align to TRBD2. Germline V gene sequence: CDR1 SGHDN, CDR2 FVKESK. The CDR3 is made up of 18 amino acids. V lost 0 bases and J lost 0; bases outside the gene matches: 8. CDR3 DNA: TGTGCCAGCAGCCAAGACGGGGGGAGGTGGAGCTCCTACAATGAGCAGTTCTTC. Translated, it gives CASSQDGGRWSSYNEQFF. Complete variable domain (other parts from reference TRBV14 and TRBJ2-1): EAGVTQFPSHSVIEKGQTVTLRCDPISGHDNLYWYRRVMGKEIKFLLHFVKESKQDESGMPNNRFLAERTGGTYSTLKVQPAELEDSGVYFCASSQDGGRWSSYNEQFFGPGTRLTVL.

The V gene is TRBV11-2, the J gene TRBJ2-6; 8 nucleotides line up with TRBD1. This CDR3 is 19 amino acids long. J was trimmed by 0 bases and V by 6 bases; bases with no gene match: 13. Germline V CDR1 and CDR2: SGHAT, FQNNGV. CDR3 DNA sequence: TGTGCCAGCAGGCACTATGGGGGGACAGGCTTCTCTGGGGCCAACGTCCTGACTTTC. The encoded protein is CASRHYGGTGFSGANVLTF.

This chain joins TRBV7-6 and TRBJ2-7, with unresolved D. This CDR3 is built from 13 residues. The germline gives CDR1 SGHVS, CDR2 FNYEAQ. Trimming shortened V by 5 bases and J by 4 bases, and 12 bases separated the two germline ends. The CDR3 nucleotides are TGTGCCAGCAGCCTCGAGTTCGGGTACGAGCAGTACTTC. The encoded protein is CASSLEFGYEQYF. Complete variable domain (other parts from reference TRBV7-6 and TRBJ2-7): GAGVSQSPRYKVTKRGQDVALRCDPISGHVSLYWYRQALGQGPEFLTYFNYEAQQDKSGLPNDRFSAERPEGSISTLTIQRTEQRDSAMYRCASSLEFGYEQYFGPGTRLTVT.

The chain recombines TRBV13 with TRBJ2-5, with D possibly being TRBD2 (6 bases). The CDR3 is made up of 14 amino acids. Germline values: CDR1 PRHDT, CDR2 FYEKMQ (reference sequence). V was clipped by 3 bases and J by 4 bases, with 12 bases between them. In DNA, the CDR3 is TGTGCCAGCAGCTTCGGGGGTACAGGAGAGACCCAGTACTTC. This gives the protein CASSFGGTGETQYF. The entire variable domain, with the rest obtained from reference TRBV13 and TRBJ2-5, is as follows: AAGVIQSPRHLIKEKRETATLKCYPIPRHDTVYWYQQGPGQDPQFLISFYEKMQSDKGSIPDRFSAQQFSDYHSELNMSSLELGDSALYFCASSFGGTGETQYFGPGTRLLVL.

The chain joins TRBV9 to TRBJ1-1; D unresolved. V lost 4 bases, J lost 7 bases, and 17 bases lay in between. Germline CDR1 is SGDLS and CDR2 is YYNGEE. This CDR3 has 14 amino acids. In DNA form, the CDR3 reads TGTGCCAGCAGCCCCCGAGGAAGGATCGATGAAGCTTTCTTT. Protein sequence: CASSPRGRIDEAFF. Variable domain in full (rest from reference TRBV9 and TRBJ1-1): DSGVTQTPKHLITATGQRVTLRCSPRSGDLSVYWYQQSLDQGLQFLIQYYNGEERAKGNILERFSAQQFPDLHSELNLSSLELGDSALYFCASSPRGRIDEAFFGQGTRLTVV.

This clone came up a few times. The gene calls are TRBV6-5 and TRBJ2-7, with TRBD1 as a possible D gene (6 bases). V dropped 0 bases and J dropped 5 bases, with 14 bases sitting between them. Germline V CDR1 and CDR2: MNHEY, SVGAGI. The CDR3 is 15 amino acids. In nucleotides, the CDR3 is TGTGCCAGCAGTTACTCAACGGGACAATCCCACGAGCAGTACTTC. It translates to CASSYSTGQSHEQYF.

This clone was seen only a few times. The chain links TRBV10-1 to TRBJ2-7; D is possibly TRBD1 (6 bases). Germline CDR1 WNHNN, CDR2 SYGVQD (reference sequence). V was clipped by 4 bases and J by 7 bases, with 17 bases between them. The CDR3 sequence is 14 residues long. The CDR3 DNA is TGCGCCAGCAGTGGGGGACAAGACGTTGGAGAGCAGTACTTC. As protein: CASSGGQDVGEQYF.

This clone was counted a few times. The chain links TRBV9 to TRBJ1-1, with D unclear. CDR1 is SGDLS, CDR2 YYNGEE, per germline. V was pared by 5 bases and J by 5 bases, with 10 bases between. The CDR3 is made up of 12 amino acids. The CDR3 loop is CASSQIRTEAFF. The CDR3 DNA reads TGTGCCAGCAGTCAGATTCGTACTGAAGCTTTCTTT.

Only a few counts were recorded for this clone. This chain connects TRBV6-5 to TRBJ1-2, with a possible D match to TRBD1 (6 bases). There are 14 residues in the CDR3. The V gene lost 6 bases and the J gene lost 2 bases, with 13 bases spanning the gap. Germline CDR1 MNHEY, CDR2 SVGAGI. The CDR3 sequence: CASRAGQRNYGYTF. The CDR3 nucleotides read TGTGCCAGCAGGGCCGGACAGAGAAACTATGGCTACACCTTC.